These 10 T cell receptor beta chains originate from one sample sequenced in a study of T-cell memory formation after mild COVID-19. TCRdb reprocessed the 5' RACE reads with MiXCR, giving one entry per CDR3 protein. The repertoire has around 450,000 distinct CDR3 sequences, 15% to 20% of them found once; the top ten carry 7.5% to 9.5%. Sequencing input: PBMCs or a T cell subset sorted from them (not recorded which). The source is an adult woman who had mild COVID-19 (a few samples of this study predate the infection). Cell type and time point are not known.

This clonotype occurred a few times. This chain uses TRBV29-1 with TRBJ2-7; D remains unclear. Germline CDR1 is SQVTM and CDR2 is ANQGSEA. The CDR3 has 11 residues. V lost 2 bases to trimming and J lost 5 bases, with 7 bases between them. The CDR3 DNA is TGCAGCGTTGAAAGGTTCAACGAGCAGTACTTC. This gives the protein CSVERFNEQYF.

This clonotype was seen a handful of times. The chain combines TRBV6-1 with TRBJ1-6; 8 nucleotides align to TRBD1. V lost 5 bases, J lost 8 bases, and 5 bases stayed unmatched. The CDR3 is made up of 14 amino acids. Germline CDR1 MNHNS, CDR2 SASEGT. The CDR3 reads CASSPQGGDSPLHF. CDR3 nucleotides: TGTGCCAGCAGTCCACAGGGGGGGGATTCACCCCTCCACTTT.

This chain connects TRBV29-1 to TRBJ2-6, with D possibly TRBD1 on 5 matching bases. This CDR3 spans 15 amino acids. The V end was cut by 4 bases, the J end by 0 bases, with 10 bases between. Germline CDR1 SQVTM, CDR2 ANQGSEA. The CDR3 bases are TGCAGCGTTGGGGGCTCACTCTCTGGGGCCAACGTCCTGACTTTC. Translating gives CSVGGSLSGANVLTF.

The chain has TRBV29-1 and TRBJ2-5, with D hard to call. There are 11 residues in the CDR3. The germline V gene has CDR1 SQVTM and CDR2 ANQGSEA. The V end lost 2 bases, the J end lost 7 bases, and 8 bases lay between the germline ends. The CDR3 DNA follows: TGCAGCGTTGAACGGAGCTCGACCCAGTACTTC. It encodes CSVERSSTQYF.

A few counts support this clonotype. The chain recombines TRBV12-3 or TRBV12-4 with TRBJ1-5; 9 bases align to TRBD1. Trimming removed 3 bases from V and 0 bases from J; junction bases left unmatched: 9. This CDR3 has 18 amino acids. CDR3 in DNA: TGTGCCAGCAGTTTTAGGGGGGGACAGGGAGTTAGCAATCAGCCCCAGCATTTT. Translation: CASSFRGGQGVSNQPQHF.

V and J are TRBV18 and TRBJ2-5; 7 bases line up with TRBD1. CDR3 size: 14 residues. J lost 1 base, V lost 4 bases, and 3 bases had no gene match. Looked up from germline, CDR1 is KGHSH and CDR2 is LQKENI. This CDR3 reads CASSRRQGQETQYF. The CDR3 DNA is TGTGCCAGCTCACGACGACAGGGCCAAGAGACCCAGTACTTC.

The rearrangement joins TRBV18 to TRBJ2-5; D is possibly TRBD2 (5 bases). The CDR3 sequence is 14 residues long. V lost 0 bases and J lost 4, with 9 bases in between. Germline loops: CDR1 KGHSH, CDR2 LQKENI. In DNA form, the CDR3 reads TGTGCCAGCTCACCACCGGGAGCGCCAGAGACCCAGTACTTC. Translating it yields CASSPPGAPETQYF.

This chain joins TRBV6-2 or TRBV6-3 and TRBJ1-1; possible D gene TRBD1, 6 bases. Germline V CDR1 and CDR2: MNHEY, SVGEGT. The V and J ends lost 4 bases and 5 bases respectively, with 20 bases between them. The CDR3 totals 16 residues. The CDR3 coding sequence is TGTGCCAGCAGTTTTACCAGGGTTGGGACAAGGACTGAAGCTTTCTTT. This gives the protein CASSFTRVGTRTEAFF.

This clonotype was observed a few times. The chain combines TRBV4-1 with TRBJ2-1; TRBD2 matches 16 bases. This CDR3 is built from 19 residues. CDR1 and CDR2 from the germline V gene are MGHRA and YSYEKL. Trimming removed 5 bases from V and 3 bases from J; junction bases left unmatched: 10. Here the CDR3 DNA reads TGCGCCAGCAGCGGACCCGGGACTAGCGGGGGGGCGATCTACAATGAGCAGTTCTTC. It codes for CASSGPGTSGGAIYNEQFF.

The sample holds a few counts of this clonotype. The chain links TRBV6-2 or TRBV6-3 to TRBJ2-7; TRBD1 matches at 8 bases. The junction had 13 bases not matched to a gene; V was cut back by 0 bases and J by 9 bases. CDR3 length equals 16 residues. Germline V gene sequence: CDR1 MNHEY, CDR2 SVGEGT. The CDR3 nucleotides are TGTGCCAGCAGTTACTCGAGAGGACAGGGAGTACGACGGCAGTACTTC. Translation: CASSYSRGQGVRRQYF.